Listed below are T cell receptor beta chains from one sample, sequenced in a study of T cells in Graves' hyperthyroidism and ophthalmopathy. In TCRdb, the multiplex PCR reads were re-called with MiXCR into one record per CDR3 protein. The sample includes some 600,000 distinct CDR3 sequences, about 15% of them seen just once. Material for sequencing was blood. Receptors were obtained from a woman in her 30s with Graves' hyperthyroidism that later progressed to Graves' ophthalmopathy. CDR3s include the opening cysteine and the closing phenylalanine or tryptophan. The D gene is left open where the match is weak. A row's size may be missing; if present it is once, few, many or a size class.

>TRBD1|TRBJ2-5|once|TRBV20-1
CSASQWGQGAGETQYF
TGCAGTGCTAGCCAGTGGGGACAGGGGGCGGGAGAGACCCAGTACTTC
>TRBD1|TRBJ1-5|few|TRBV19
CASIKTGRLSNQPQHF
TGTGCCAGTATAAAGACAGGGAGATTGAGCAATCAGCCCCAGCATTTT
>TRBD1|TRBJ2-7|many|TRBV2
CASRRPRGTGQGEQYF
TGTGCCAGCAGGCGGCCAAGGGGGACAGGGCAAGGCGAGCAGTACTTC
>.|TRBJ2-1|many|TRBV7-8
CASRFAESSYNEQFF
TGTGCCAGCAGATTCGCCGAAAGCTCCTACAATGAGCAGTTCTTC
>.|TRBJ1-4|many|TRBV4-1
CASSPEQLNEKLFF
TGCGCCAGCAGCCCGGAACAGCTTAATGAAAAACTGTTTTTT
>TRBD1|TRBJ1-2|few|TRBV7-9
CASSLLGGDRAIYGYTF
TGTGCCAGCAGCCTCCTAGGGGGGGACAGGGCAATTTATGGCTACACCTTC
>.|TRBJ1-2|many|TRBV2
CASRGNDGYTF
TGTGCCAGCAGGGGAAACGATGGCTACACCTTC
>TRBD1|TRBJ2-7|many|TRBV11-2
CASSPQGQPGYEQYF
TGTGCCAGCAGCCCACAGGGACAGCCGGGGTACGAGCAGTACTTC
>TRBD2|TRBJ2-3|many|TRBV5-1
CASSRGLAAGDTQYF
TGCGCCAGCAGCAGGGGACTAGCGGCCGGAGATACGCAGTATTTT
>.|TRBJ1-5|many|TRBV5-5
CASSPTGSNQPQHF
TGTGCCAGCAGTCCTACAGGGAGCAATCAGCCCCAGCATTTT
>.|TRBJ2-1|.|TRBV20-1
CSARGTEHEQFF
TGCAGTGCTAGAGGGACAGAGCATGAGCAGTTCTTC
>.|TRBJ2-3|.|TRBV10-3
CAITKKGSVSTDTQYF
TGTGCCATCACCAAAAAGGGAAGCGTCAGCACAGATACGCAGTATTTT
>TRBD2|TRBJ2-5|many|TRBV10-3
CAISVGTSGEETQYF
TGTGCCATCAGTGTGGGGACTAGCGGAGAAGAGACCCAGTACTTC
>.|TRBJ2-5|few|TRBV7-9
CASSFVGSETQYF
TGTGCCAGCAGCTTCGTGGGCAGCGAGACCCAGTACTTC
>.|TRBJ1-1|few|TRBV14
CASSQMDGDTEAFF
TGTGCCAGCAGCCAAATGGATGGGGACACTGAAGCTTTCTTT
>.|TRBJ2-7|.|TRBV18
CASSPKGGAASNEQYF
TGTGCCAGCTCACCAAAGGGTGGAGCGGCCTCTAACGAGCAGTACTTC
>TRBD2|TRBJ2-7|many|TRBV11-2
CASSFGLAAYEQYF
TGTGCCAGCAGCTTCGGACTAGCGGCCTACGAGCAGTACTTC
>.|TRBJ1-4|.|TRBV11-2
CASSLEGGGLLTNEKLFF
TGTGCCAGCAGCTTAGAGGGGGGGGGCTTATTAACTAATGAAAAACTGTTTTTT
>TRBD1|TRBJ1-1|many|TRBV29-1
CSVLTGMNTEAFF
TGCAGCGTCTTGACAGGGATGAACACTGAAGCTTTCTTT
>.|TRBJ1-4|.|TRBV14
CASSQDPRQLFF
TGTGCCAGCAGCCAAGATCCAAGACAACTGTTTTTT
>.|TRBJ2-5|many|TRBV20-1
CSPTSGSQETQYF
TGCAGTCCGACCAGCGGGTCCCAAGAGACCCAGTACTTC
>.|TRBJ2-1|many|TRBV6-1
CASLQVSSSYNEQFF
TGTGCCAGCCTTCAGGTCTCGAGCTCCTACAATGAGCAGTTCTTC
>TRBD1|TRBJ2-2|many|TRBV28
CASSWDRGTGELFF
TGTGCCAGCAGCTGGGACAGGGGGACCGGGGAGCTGTTTTTT
>.|TRBJ1-1|many|TRBV15
CATSGGIGTEAFF
TGTGCCACCAGCGGGGGAATAGGGACTGAAGCTTTCTTT
>.|TRBJ1-4|many|TRBV3-1
CASSQIRATNEKLFF
TGTGCCAGCAGCCAGATACGGGCAACTAATGAAAAACTGTTTTTT
>TRBD2|TRBJ2-3|many|TRBV27
CASSQTGTSGRDTQYF
TGTGCCAGCAGCCAAACCGGGACTAGCGGGAGAGATACGCAGTATTTT
>TRBD2|TRBJ2-5|many|TRBV12-3/TRBV12-4
CASSLGSGFQETQYF
TGTGCCAGCAGTTTGGGTAGCGGGTTTCAAGAGACCCAGTACTTC
>TRBD1|TRBJ1-1|many|TRBV27
CASSLSVSGGTEAFF
TGTGCCAGCAGTTTATCAGTGTCAGGGGGCACTGAAGCTTTCTTT
>.|TRBJ1-1|many|TRBV6-1
CASSAEAETEAFF
TGTGCCAGCAGTGCAGAGGCAGAGACTGAAGCTTTCTTT
>.|TRBJ1-1|many|TRBV6-1
CASSEIGPTEAFF
TGTGCCAGCAGTGAAATCGGGCCCACTGAAGCTTTCTTT
>TRBD2|TRBJ2-7|once|TRBV19
CASTPTSGGSYEQYF
TGTGCCAGTACCCCGACTAGCGGGGGATCCTACGAGCAGTACTTC